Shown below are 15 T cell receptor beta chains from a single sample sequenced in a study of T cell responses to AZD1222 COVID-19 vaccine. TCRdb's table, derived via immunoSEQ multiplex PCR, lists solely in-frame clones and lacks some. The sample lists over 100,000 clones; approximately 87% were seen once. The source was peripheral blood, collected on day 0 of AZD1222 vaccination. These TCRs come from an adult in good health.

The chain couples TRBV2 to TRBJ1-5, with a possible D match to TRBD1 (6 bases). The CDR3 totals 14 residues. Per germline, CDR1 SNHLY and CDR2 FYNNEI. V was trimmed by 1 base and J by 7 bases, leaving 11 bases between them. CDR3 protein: CASSEEGVRQPQHF. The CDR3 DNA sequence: TGTGCCAGCAGTGAAGAGGGGGTAAGACAGCCCCAGCATTTT.

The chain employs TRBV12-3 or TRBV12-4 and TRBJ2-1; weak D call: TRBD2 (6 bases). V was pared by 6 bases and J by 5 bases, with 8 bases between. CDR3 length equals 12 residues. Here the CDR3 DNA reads TGTGCCAGCAGGACGGGGGACAATGAGCAGTTCTTC. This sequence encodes CASRTGDNEQFF.

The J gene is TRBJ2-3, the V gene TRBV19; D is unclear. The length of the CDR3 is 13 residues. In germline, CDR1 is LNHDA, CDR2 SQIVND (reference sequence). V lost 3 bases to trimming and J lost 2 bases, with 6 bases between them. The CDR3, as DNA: TGTGCCAGTAGTATCGGCTCCACAGATACGCAGTATTTT. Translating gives CASSIGSTDTQYF.

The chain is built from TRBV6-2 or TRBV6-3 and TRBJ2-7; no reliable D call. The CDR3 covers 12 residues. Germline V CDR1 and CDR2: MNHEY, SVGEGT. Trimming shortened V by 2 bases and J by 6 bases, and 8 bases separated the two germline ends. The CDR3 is CASSYGSTEQYF. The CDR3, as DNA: TGTGCCAGCAGTTACGGATCTACCGAGCAGTACTTC.

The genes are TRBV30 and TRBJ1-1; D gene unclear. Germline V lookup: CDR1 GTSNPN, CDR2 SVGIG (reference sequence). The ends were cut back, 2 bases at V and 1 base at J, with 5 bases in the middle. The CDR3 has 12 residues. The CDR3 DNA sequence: TGTGCCTGGAGTCCCCGGAACACTGAAGCTTTCTTT. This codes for CAWSPRNTEAFF.

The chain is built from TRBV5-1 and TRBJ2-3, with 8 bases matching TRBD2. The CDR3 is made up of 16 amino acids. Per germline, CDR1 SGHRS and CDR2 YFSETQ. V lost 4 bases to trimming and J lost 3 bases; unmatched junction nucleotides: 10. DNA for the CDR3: TGCGCCAGCAGCACGAGAGCGGGAGCGTGGACAGATACGCAGTATTTT. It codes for CASSTRAGAWTDTQYF.

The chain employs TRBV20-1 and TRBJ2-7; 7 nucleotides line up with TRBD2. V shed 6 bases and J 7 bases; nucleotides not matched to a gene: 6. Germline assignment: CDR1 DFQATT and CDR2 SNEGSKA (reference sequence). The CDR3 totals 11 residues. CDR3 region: CSATTGGEQYF. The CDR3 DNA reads TGCAGTGCCACCACGGGGGGAGAGCAGTACTTC.

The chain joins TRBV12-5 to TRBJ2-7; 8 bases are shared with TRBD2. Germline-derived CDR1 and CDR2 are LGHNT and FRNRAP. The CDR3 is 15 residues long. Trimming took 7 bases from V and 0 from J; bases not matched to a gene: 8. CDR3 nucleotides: TGTGCTAGTGCCCGCTCCGGGACTAGCTCCTACGAGCAGTACTTC. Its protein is CASARSGTSSYEQYF.

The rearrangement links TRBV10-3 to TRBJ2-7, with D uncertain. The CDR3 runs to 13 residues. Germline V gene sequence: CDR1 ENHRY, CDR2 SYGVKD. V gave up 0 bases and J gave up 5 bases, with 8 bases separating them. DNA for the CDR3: TGTGCCATCAGTGAGTCTGCAGTCCACGAGCAGTACTTC. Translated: CAISESAVHEQYF.

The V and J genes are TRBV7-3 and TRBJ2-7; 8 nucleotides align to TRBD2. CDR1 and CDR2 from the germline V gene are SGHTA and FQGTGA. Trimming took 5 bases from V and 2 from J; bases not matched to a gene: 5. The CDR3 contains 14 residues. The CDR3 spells CASSQSGGTYEQYF. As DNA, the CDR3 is TGTGCCAGCAGCCAATCGGGGGGGACCTACGAGCAGTACTTC.

The CDR3: CASAGVADTQYF. The DNA of the CDR3 is TGTGCCAGCGCCGGGGTAGCGGATACGCAGTATTTT. The chain uses TRBV5-6 and TRBJ2-3; D perhaps matches TRBD2 (5 bases). Germline CDR1 is SGHDT and CDR2 is YYEEEE. This CDR3 has 12 residues. V lost 7 bases and J 6 bases, leaving 12 bases between the germline ends.

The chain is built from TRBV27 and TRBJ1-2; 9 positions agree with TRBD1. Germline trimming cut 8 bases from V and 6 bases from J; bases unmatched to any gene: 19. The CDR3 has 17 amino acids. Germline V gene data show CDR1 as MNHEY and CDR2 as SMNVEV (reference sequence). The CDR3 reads CASSLRGLGQGIDGYTF. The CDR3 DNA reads TGTGCCAGCTCCCTTAGGGGATTGGGACAGGGTATTGATGGCTACACCTTC.

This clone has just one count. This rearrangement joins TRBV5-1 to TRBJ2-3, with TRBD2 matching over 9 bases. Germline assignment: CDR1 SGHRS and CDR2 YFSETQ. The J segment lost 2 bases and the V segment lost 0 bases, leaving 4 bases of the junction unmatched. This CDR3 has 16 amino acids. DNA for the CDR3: TGCGCCAGCAGCTTGGTTCCTAGCGGGACCACAGATACGCAGTATTTT. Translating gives CASSLVPSGTTDTQYF.

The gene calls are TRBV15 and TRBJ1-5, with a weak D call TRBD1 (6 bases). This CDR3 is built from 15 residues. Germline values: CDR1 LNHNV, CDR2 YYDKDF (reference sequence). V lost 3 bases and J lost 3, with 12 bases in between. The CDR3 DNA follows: TGTGCCACCAGCAGGGGAGGGACAAACAATCAGCCCCAGCATTTT. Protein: CATSRGGTNNQPQHF.

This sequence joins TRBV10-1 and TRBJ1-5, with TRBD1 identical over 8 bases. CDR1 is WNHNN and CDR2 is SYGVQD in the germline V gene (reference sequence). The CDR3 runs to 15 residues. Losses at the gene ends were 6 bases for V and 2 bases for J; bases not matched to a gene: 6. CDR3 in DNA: TGCGCCAGCAGCGCAGGGGGCGCAGGCAATCAGCCCCAGCATTTT. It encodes CASSAGGAGNQPQHF.